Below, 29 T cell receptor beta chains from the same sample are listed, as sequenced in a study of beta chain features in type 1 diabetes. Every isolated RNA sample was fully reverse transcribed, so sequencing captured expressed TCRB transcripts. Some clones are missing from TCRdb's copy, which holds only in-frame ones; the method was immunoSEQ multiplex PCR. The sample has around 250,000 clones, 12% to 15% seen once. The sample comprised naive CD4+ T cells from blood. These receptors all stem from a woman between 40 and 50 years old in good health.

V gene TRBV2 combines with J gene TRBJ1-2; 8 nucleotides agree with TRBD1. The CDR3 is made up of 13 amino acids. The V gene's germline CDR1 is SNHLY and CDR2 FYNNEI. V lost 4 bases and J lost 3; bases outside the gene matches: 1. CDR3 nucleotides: TGTGCCAGCAGTGCGGACAGGGACTATGGCTACACCTTC. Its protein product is CASSADRDYGYTF.

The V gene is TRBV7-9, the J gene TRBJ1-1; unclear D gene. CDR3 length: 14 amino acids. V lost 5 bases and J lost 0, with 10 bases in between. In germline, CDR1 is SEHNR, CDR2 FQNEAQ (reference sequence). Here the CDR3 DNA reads TGTGCCAGCAGCGCGACACTGGTGAACACTGAAGCTTTCTTT. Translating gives CASSATLVNTEAFF.

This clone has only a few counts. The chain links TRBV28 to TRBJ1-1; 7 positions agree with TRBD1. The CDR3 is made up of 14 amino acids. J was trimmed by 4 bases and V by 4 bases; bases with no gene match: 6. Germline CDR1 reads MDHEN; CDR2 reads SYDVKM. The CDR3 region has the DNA TGTGCCAGCAGTTCGGCAGGGGGTCCCACTGAAGCTTTCTTT. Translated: CASSSAGGPTEAFF.

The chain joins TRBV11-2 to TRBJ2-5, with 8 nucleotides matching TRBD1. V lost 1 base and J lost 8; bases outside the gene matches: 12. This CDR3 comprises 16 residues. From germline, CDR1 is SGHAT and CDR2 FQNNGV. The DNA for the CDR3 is TGTGCCAGCAGCTTAGGCGCCGGGACAGGACAACCAACCCAGTACTTC. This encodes CASSLGAGTGQPTQYF.

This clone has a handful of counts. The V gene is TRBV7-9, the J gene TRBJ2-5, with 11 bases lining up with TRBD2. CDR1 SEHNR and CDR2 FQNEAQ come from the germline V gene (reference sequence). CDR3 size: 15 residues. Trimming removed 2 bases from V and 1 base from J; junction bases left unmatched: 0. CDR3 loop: CASSLTSGGQETQYF. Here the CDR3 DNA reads TGTGCCAGCAGCTTAACTAGCGGGGGCCAAGAGACCCAGTACTTC. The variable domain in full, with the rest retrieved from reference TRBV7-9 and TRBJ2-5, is DTGVSQNPRHKITKRGQNVTFRCDPISEHNRLYWYRQTLGQGPEFLTYFQNEAQLEKSRLLSDRFSAERPKGSFSTLEIQRTEQGDSAMYLCASSLTSGGQETQYFGPGTRLLVL.

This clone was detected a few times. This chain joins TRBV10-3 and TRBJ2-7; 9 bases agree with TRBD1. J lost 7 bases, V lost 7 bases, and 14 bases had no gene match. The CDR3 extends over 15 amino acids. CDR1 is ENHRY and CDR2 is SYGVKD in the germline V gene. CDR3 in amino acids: CAIKPGQGESKEQYF. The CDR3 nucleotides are TGTGCCATCAAACCGGGACAGGGAGAATCGAAGGAGCAGTACTTC.

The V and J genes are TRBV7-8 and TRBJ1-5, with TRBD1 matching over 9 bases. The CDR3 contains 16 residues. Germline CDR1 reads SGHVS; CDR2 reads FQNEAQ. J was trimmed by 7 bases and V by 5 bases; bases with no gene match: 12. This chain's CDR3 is CASSPRGDRAGQPQHF. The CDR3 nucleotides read TGTGCCAGCAGCCCGCGTGGGGACAGGGCTGGACAGCCCCAGCATTTT.

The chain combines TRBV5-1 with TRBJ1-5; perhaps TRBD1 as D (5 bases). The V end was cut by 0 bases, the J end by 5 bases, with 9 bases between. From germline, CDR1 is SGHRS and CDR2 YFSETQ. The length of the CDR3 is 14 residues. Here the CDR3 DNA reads TGCGCCAGCAGCTTGGAGGGCAGGGATCAGCCCCAGCATTTT. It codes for CASSLEGRDQPQHF.

DNA for the CDR3: TGTGCCAGCAGCTTCCCCGTTTGGCCGGAGGGGCGCGAGACCCAGTACTTC. This encodes CASSFPVWPEGRETQYF. The chain recombines TRBV11-2 with TRBJ2-5; a possible D gene is TRBD2 (6 bases). The length of the CDR3 is 17 residues. In germline, CDR1 is SGHAT, CDR2 FQNNGV. Trimming cost V 3 bases and J 5 bases, with 22 bases left between them.

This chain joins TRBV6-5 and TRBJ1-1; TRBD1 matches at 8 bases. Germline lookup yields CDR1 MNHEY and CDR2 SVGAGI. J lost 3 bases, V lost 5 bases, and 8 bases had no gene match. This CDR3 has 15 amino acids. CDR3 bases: TGTGCCAGCAGTACGCAGGGGGCTGGGGACACTGAAGCTTTCTTT. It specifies CASSTQGAGDTEAFF.

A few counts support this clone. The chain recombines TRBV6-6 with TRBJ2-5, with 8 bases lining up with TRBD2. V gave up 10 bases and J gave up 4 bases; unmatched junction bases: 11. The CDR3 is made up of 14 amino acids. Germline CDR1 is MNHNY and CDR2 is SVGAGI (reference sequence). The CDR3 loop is CATGFSSGGETQYF. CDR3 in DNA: TGTGCCACCGGATTTTCCAGCGGGGGAGAGACCCAGTACTTC.

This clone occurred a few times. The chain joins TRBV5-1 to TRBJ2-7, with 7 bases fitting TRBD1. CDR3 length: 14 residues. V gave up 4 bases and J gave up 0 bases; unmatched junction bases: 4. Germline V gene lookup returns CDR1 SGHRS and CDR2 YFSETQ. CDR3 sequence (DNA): TGCGCCAGCAGCCCGGACAGGAGCTCCTACGAGCAGTACTTC. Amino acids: CASSPDRSSYEQYF. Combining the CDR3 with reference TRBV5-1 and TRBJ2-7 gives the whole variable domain KAGVTQTPRYLIKTRGQQVTLSCSPISGHRSVSWYQQTPGQGLQFLFEYFSETQRNKGNFPGRFSGRQFSNSRSEMNVSTLELGDSALYLCASSPDRSSYEQYFGPGTRLTVT.

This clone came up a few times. In nucleotides, the CDR3 is TGTGCCAGCACCAAAGAACAGGAGTCTAACTATGGCTACACCTTC. Its protein is CASTKEQESNYGYTF. This chain uses TRBV6-6 with TRBJ1-2, with D tentatively TRBD1 (5 bases). This CDR3 contains 15 residues. Trimming removed 7 bases from V and 0 bases from J, with 15 bases in between. Germline lookup yields CDR1 MNHNY and CDR2 SVGAGI (reference sequence).

This CDR3 is CASSMGLAAQETQYF. DNA for the CDR3: TGTGCCAGCAGCATGGGACTAGCGGCACAAGAGACCCAGTACTTC. The V and J genes are TRBV7-6 and TRBJ2-5, with TRBD2 identical over 11 bases. Germline loops: CDR1 SGHVS, CDR2 FNYEAQ. There are 15 residues in the CDR3. After removal of 5 bases from V and 2 bases from J, the junction contained 4 bases not matched to a gene.

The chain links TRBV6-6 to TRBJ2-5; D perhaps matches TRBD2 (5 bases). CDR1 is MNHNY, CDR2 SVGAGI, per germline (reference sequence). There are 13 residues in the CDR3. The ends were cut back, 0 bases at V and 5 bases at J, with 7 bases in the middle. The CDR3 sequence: CASSYSPGETQYF. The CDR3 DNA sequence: TGTGCCAGCAGTTACTCGCCGGGGGAGACCCAGTACTTC.

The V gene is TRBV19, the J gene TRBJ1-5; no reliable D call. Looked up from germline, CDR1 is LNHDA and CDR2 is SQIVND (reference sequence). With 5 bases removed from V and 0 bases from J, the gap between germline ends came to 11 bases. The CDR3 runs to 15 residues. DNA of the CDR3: TGTGCCAGTAGTCGGCACCGGGATAGCAATCAGCCCCAGCATTTT. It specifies CASSRHRDSNQPQHF.

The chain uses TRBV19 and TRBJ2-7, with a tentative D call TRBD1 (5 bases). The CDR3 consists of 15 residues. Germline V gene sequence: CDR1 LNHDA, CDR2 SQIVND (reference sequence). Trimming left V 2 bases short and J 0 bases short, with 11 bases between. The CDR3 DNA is TGTGCCAGTAGTATAAGGGGCCCCCGCTCCTACGAGCAGTACTTC. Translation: CASSIRGPRSYEQYF.

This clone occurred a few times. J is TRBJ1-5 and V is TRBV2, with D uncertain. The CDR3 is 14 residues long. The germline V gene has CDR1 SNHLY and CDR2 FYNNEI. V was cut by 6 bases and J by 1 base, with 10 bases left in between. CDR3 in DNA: TGTGCCAGCAGCCCCTCCTCCAGCAATCAGCCCCAGCATTTT. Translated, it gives CASSPSSSNQPQHF.

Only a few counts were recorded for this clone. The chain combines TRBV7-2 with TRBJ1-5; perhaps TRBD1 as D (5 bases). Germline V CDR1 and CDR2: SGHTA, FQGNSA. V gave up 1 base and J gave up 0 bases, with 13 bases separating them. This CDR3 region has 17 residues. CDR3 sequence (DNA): TGTGCCAGCAGCTTAGTTGCAGGGAACCCTAGCAATCAGCCCCAGCATTTT. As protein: CASSLVAGNPSNQPQHF.

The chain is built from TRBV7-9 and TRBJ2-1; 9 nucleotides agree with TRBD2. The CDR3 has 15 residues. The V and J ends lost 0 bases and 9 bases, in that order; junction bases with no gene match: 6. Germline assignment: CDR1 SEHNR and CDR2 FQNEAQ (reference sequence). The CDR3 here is CASSLALAGASEQFF. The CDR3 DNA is TGTGCCAGCAGCTTAGCCTTAGCGGGGGCCTCTGAGCAGTTCTTC.

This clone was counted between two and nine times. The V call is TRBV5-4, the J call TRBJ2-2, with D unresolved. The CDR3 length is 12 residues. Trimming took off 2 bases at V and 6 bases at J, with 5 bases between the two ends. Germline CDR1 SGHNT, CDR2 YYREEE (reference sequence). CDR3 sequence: CASSFPAGELFF. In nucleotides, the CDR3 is TGTGCCAGCAGCTTCCCCGCCGGGGAGCTGTTTTTT. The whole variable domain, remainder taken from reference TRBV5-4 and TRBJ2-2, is ETGVTQSPTHLIKTRGQQVTLRCSSQSGHNTVSWYQQALGQGPQFIFQYYREEENGRGNFPPRFSGLQFPNYSSELNVNALELDDSALYLCASSFPAGELFFGEGSRLTVL.

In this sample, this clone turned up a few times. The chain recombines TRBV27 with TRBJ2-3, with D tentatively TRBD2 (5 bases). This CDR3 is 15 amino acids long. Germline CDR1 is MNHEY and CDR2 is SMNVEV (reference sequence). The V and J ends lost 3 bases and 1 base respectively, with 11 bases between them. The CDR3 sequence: CASSFSWRGTDTQYF. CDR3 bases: TGTGCCAGCAGTTTTTCTTGGCGGGGCACAGATACGCAGTATTTT.

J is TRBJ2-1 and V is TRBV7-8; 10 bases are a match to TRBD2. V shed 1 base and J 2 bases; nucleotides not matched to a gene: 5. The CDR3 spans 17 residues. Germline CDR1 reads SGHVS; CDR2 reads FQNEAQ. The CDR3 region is CASSLVVAGGPYNEQFF. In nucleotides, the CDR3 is TGTGCCAGCAGCTTAGTAGTAGCGGGGGGCCCCTACAATGAGCAGTTCTTC.

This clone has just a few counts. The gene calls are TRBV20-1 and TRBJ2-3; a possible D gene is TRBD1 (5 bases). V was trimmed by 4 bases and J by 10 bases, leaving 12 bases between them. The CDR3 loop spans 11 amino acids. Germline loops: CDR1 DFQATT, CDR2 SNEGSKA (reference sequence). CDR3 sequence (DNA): TGCAGTGCTATGCGACAGTTATCGCAGTATTTT. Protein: CSAMRQLSQYF.

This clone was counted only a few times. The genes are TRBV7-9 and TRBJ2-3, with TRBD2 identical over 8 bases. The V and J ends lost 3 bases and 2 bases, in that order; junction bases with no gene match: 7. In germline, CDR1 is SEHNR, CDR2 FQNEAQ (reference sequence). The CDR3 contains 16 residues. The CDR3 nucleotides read TGTGCCAGCAGCTTCGGCTTAGCGGGGACCACAGATACGCAGTATTTT. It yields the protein CASSFGLAGTTDTQYF. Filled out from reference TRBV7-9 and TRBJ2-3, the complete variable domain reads DTGVSQNPRHKITKRGQNVTFRCDPISEHNRLYWYRQTLGQGPEFLTYFQNEAQLEKSRLLSDRFSAERPKGSFSTLEIQRTEQGDSAMYLCASSFGLAGTTDTQYFGPGTRLTVL.

The CDR3 sequence: CASTPSRSAHIQYF. CDR3 coding DNA: TGTGCCAGCACCCCTAGCCGATCCGCCCACATTCAGTACTTC. The chain has TRBV6-5 and TRBJ2-4, with D maybe TRBD2 (5 bases). V dropped 7 bases and J dropped 8 bases, with 18 bases sitting between them. This CDR3 is 14 amino acids long. The germline CDR1 and CDR2 sequences are MNHEY and SVGAGI.

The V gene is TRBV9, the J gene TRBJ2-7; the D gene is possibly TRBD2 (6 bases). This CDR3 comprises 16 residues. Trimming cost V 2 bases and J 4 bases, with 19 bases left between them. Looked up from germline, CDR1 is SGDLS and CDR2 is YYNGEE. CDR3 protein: CASSVGGGSGGYEQYF. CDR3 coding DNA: TGTGCCAGCAGCGTTGGTGGGGGTTCTGGAGGGTACGAGCAGTACTTC.

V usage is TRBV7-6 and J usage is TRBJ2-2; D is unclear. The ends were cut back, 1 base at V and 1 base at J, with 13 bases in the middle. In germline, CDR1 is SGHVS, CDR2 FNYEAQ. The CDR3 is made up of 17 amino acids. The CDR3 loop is CASSLGADLLNTGELFF. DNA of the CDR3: TGTGCCAGCAGCTTAGGGGCCGATCTCTTGAACACCGGGGAGCTGTTTTTT.

CDR3 in amino acids: CASSRLASGREQFF. DNA of the CDR3: TGTGCCAGCAGCCGACTAGCCTCCGGACGAGAGCAGTTCTTC. The chain combines TRBV7-2 with TRBJ2-1, with 7 nucleotides matching TRBD2. Trimming took 5 bases from V and 10 from J; bases not matched to a gene: 11. Germline V lookup: CDR1 SGHTA, CDR2 FQGNSA. The CDR3 loop spans 14 amino acids. Full variable domain (remainder filled in from reference TRBV7-2 and TRBJ2-1): GAGVSQSPSNKVTEKGKDVELRCDPISGHTALYWYRQSLGQGLEFLIYFQGNSAPDKSGLPSDRFSAERTGGSVSTLTIQRTQQEDSAVYLCASSRLASGREQFFGPGTRLTVL.